A selection of T cell receptor beta chains follows, all from one sample in a study of post-analysis software for immune sequencing data. MiXCR was run by TCRdb on the PCR reads, yielding one entry per CDR3 protein. The sample consists of approximately 660,000 distinct CDR3 sequences, around 60% of them appearing once. Sequenced: blood. These receptors all come from a girl under 10 years old with multiple sclerosis. Each CDR3 is given with its conserved first and last residue.

v_call	j_call	cdr3_aa
TRBV7-2	TRBJ2-2	CASSPRQGPTTNTGELFF
TRBV10-3	TRBJ2-1	CAISVQINEQFF
TRBV20-1	TRBJ2-7	CSATPRDRSYEQYF
TRBV10-3	TRBJ1-2	CAISGNDREGYTF
TRBV3-1	TRBJ2-1	CASSGLAGASRGEQFF
TRBV10-3	TRBJ2-5	CAISRDRGKETQYF
TRBV20-1	TRBJ2-3	CSALGRESTDTQYF
TRBV12-3/TRBV12-4	TRBJ2-3	CASSPLRGTSTDTQYF
TRBV15	TRBJ2-4	CATSRAVIGDIQYF
TRBV7-6	-	CASSLSANNEQYF
TRBV6-6	TRBJ2-5	CASRLAGWETQYF
TRBV2	TRBJ2-1	CASIAGGDYNEQFF
TRBV19	TRBJ1-4	CASSCTAFDEKLFF
TRBV6-6	TRBJ1-1	CASFSPTGYTEAFF
TRBV12-3/TRBV12-4	TRBJ1-2	CASSFAGAGYTF
TRBV28	-	CASSTGIYEQYF
TRBV20-1	TRBJ2-7	CSASGPHEQYF
TRBV5-1	TRBJ2-3	CASNPGQSTQYF
TRBV6-6	-	CASSSADYEQYF
TRBV6-5	TRBJ2-1	CASSTIGTSVNEQFF
TRBV19	TRBJ2-1	CASSHLQGFYNEQFF
TRBV7-9	TRBJ1-2	CASSSPSYGIGYTF
TRBV6-5	TRBJ2-7	CASSYSGSGGEQYF
TRBV6-6	TRBJ2-3	CASSPGGGITDTQYF
TRBV5-1	TRBJ2-1	CASSEDTLAGGRNEQFF
TRBV7-2	TRBJ2-1	CASSFLAGSSYNEQFF
TRBV11-2	TRBJ1-2	CASSPGTYYGYTF
TRBV20-1	TRBJ1-1	CSATRTENTEAFF
TRBV6-6	TRBJ2-7	CASMSGRESEQYF
TRBV29-1	TRBJ1-5	CSVSANQPQHF
TRBV29-1	TRBJ2-6	CSVGNGANVLTF
TRBV7-6	TRBJ2-2	CASSLGPTGTGVNTGELFF
TRBV7-9	TRBJ2-2	CASSPFPQGELFF
TRBV7-2	TRBJ1-5	CASSLVGWGSNRPQHF
TRBV7-8	TRBJ2-1	CASSFKTSASNEQFF
TRBV3-1	TRBJ2-3	CASSTPGTDTQYF
TRBV18	TRBJ2-1	CASSPGANEQFF
TRBV6-5	TRBJ1-2	CASSYSGTAVYGYTF
TRBV29-1	TRBJ2-1	CSVSDHNEQFF
TRBV28	TRBJ2-3	CASSTTSLGVADTQYF
TRBV7-2	TRBJ2-1	CASSSPTIAGGLGNEQFF
TRBV10-3	TRBJ1-5	CAISDSGDQPQHF
TRBV4-2	TRBJ1-5	CASSQDDGTGGWGNQPQHF
TRBV6-1	TRBJ2-3	CASWDRALTDTQYF
TRBV2	TRBJ2-1	CASRASGTGVGEQFF
TRBV4-2	TRBJ2-3	CASSRASDFPSTDTQYF
TRBV30	TRBJ2-7	CAWSETGYEQYF